This T cell receptor (beta chain) originates from a study of blood T cell repertoires in COVID-19. Study context: Sites across the United States, Italy and Spain contributed samples from acute and convalescent COVID-19. PBMCs, B-cell-depleted T cells, or T cells were the source of the cDNA or gDNA that made up the material.

This CDR3 comprises 15 residues. Trimming cost V 5 bases and J 5 bases; bases outside gene matches: 7. CDR1 LNHNV and CDR2 YYDKDF come from the germline V gene (reference sequence). Authors' data handling: Researchers report that nucleated cell counts were estimated from reference gene primer amplification. TCRdb's copy holds only in-frame clones and misses some; the assay was immunoSEQ multiplex PCR. Clonal size and the V and J genes are those of that table, whereas D and trimming came from the DNA. The sample has more than 100,000 clones, roughly 90% seen once. This clone occurred once. The sequence derives from an older woman with acute or convalescent COVID-19. The sample consisted of peripheral blood. This chain connects TRBV15 to TRBJ1-4, with 8 nucleotides matching TRBD1. DNA for the CDR3: TGTGCCACCAGCGGAAGGACAGGGAGAAATGAAAAACTGTTTTTT. Its translation: CATSGRTGRNEKLFF. The variable domain in full, with the rest retrieved from reference TRBV15 and TRBJ1-4, is DAMVIQNPRYQVTQFGKPVTLSCSQTLNHNVMYWYQQKSSQAPKLLFHYYDKDFNNEADTPDNFQSRRPNTSFCFLDIRSPGLGDTAMYLCATSGRTGRNEKLFFGSGTQLSVL.